The T cell receptor (beta chain) under discussion was sequenced for a study of control samples from healthy donors and cancer patients. Trimming removed 8 bases from V and 3 bases from J, with 17 bases in between. This CDR3 comprises 14 residues. Germline CDR1 MNHEY, CDR2 SVGAGI. Sequenced by immunoSEQ multiplex PCR; TCRdb stores in-frame clones only, minus some. The sample records about 160,000 clones, about 94% being singletons. Sequenced: blood. This receptor was identified in a woman aged 40 to 50 in good health. The J gene is TRBJ2-7, the V gene TRBV6-5, with D maybe TRBD1 (9 bases). The CDR3 region is CASLAGQGGYEQYF. The CDR3 DNA follows: TGTGCCAGCTTAGCGGGACAGGGAGGCTACGAGCAGTACTTC.